This entry describes one T cell receptor beta chain. The antigen remains unidentified. Germline V gives CDR1 SGHNT, CDR2 YYREEE (reference sequence). Deletions cut 2 bases from V and 7 bases from J, with 21 bases between. The CDR3 spans 16 residues. These data are taken from a study of cytomegalovirus exposure and HLA in healthy donors. Overall study results and limits: In an earlier analysis, about 87% or about 30%: the productive usage of most TCR beta V segments.

The study ran its PCR with 60 Vbeta and 13 Jbeta primers. TCRdb keeps only in-frame clones here, not all; method: immunoSEQ multiplex PCR. The sample lists some 130,000 clones; approximately 80% were seen once. The J gene is TRBJ1-2, the V gene TRBV5-4, with a possible D match to TRBD1 (6 bases). This receptor was taken from a woman between 45 and 65 years old in good health and CMV-seropositive. Sample: PBMCs. CDR3 loop: CASSFGGRPGSSGYTF. As DNA, the CDR3 is TGTGCCAGCAGCTTCGGGGGGCGCCCCGGGTCGAGTGGCTACACCTTC.